A single sample gave rise to the 20 T cell receptor beta chains below, sequenced in a study of blood T cell repertoires in COVID-19. Here immunoSEQ multiplex PCR was the method, and the copy in TCRdb shows in-frame clones only, minus some. Among 95,000 to 150,000 clones listed, 60% to 80% were seen once. Sequences were obtained from peripheral blood. The receptors come from a human donor in a cohort sampled during active COVID-19.

This chain links TRBV5-4 with TRBJ1-2; 8 bases agree with TRBD1. Germline V gives CDR1 SGHNT, CDR2 YYREEE (reference sequence). The CDR3 sequence is 13 residues long. Trimming cost V 4 bases and J 2 bases; bases outside gene matches: 1. The DNA for the CDR3 is TGTGCCAGCAGCAGACAGGGGAACTATGGCTACACCTTC. Translating gives CASSRQGNYGYTF.

This rearrangement joins TRBV12-5 to TRBJ1-1, with D possibly matching TRBD1 (6 bases). The V gene's germline CDR1 is LGHNT and CDR2 FRNRAP. The CDR3 loop spans 16 amino acids. V was cut by 2 bases and J by 2 bases, with 15 bases left in between. CDR3 loop: CASGLPGRTANTEAFF. The CDR3 DNA sequence: TGTGCTAGTGGTTTGCCCGGAAGGACAGCAAACACTGAAGCTTTCTTT.

This rearrangement joins TRBV13 to TRBJ2-7, with no clear D. With 0 bases removed from V and 6 bases from J, the gap between germline ends came to 9 bases. The CDR3 has 13 amino acids. The germline CDR1 and CDR2 sequences are PRHDT and FYEKMQ (reference sequence). CDR3 coding DNA: TGTGCCAGCAGCTTAGGCCTCGCAGGCGAGCAGTACTTC. Translation gives CASSLGLAGEQYF.

DNA for the CDR3: TGCAGTGCTAGAGATTCGGGGAAACTGTTTTTT. Residues: CSARDSGKLFF. The V call is TRBV20-1, the J call TRBJ1-4; no firm D call. V was pared by 0 bases and J by 11 bases, with 7 bases between. CDR1 and CDR2 from the germline V gene are DFQATT and SNEGSKA (reference sequence). The CDR3 runs 11 residues.

V is TRBV6-6 and J is TRBJ1-1, with D maybe TRBD1 (5 bases). Trimming shortened V by 10 bases and J by 2 bases, and 11 bases separated the two germline ends. The CDR3 is 12 amino acids. Germline lookup yields CDR1 MNHNY and CDR2 SVGAGI (reference sequence). The CDR3: CATSGQNTEAFF. The CDR3 DNA sequence: TGTGCCACTAGCGGACAAAACACTGAAGCTTTCTTT.

This chain uses TRBV30 with TRBJ1-5, with D possibly TRBD1 on 5 matching bases. The ends were cut back, 2 bases at V and 0 bases at J, with 14 bases in the middle. The CDR3 extends over 16 amino acids. Germline loops: CDR1 GTSNPN, CDR2 SVGIG (reference sequence). CDR3 bases: TGTGCCTGGAGTCCCTACCCGACAGCTAGCAATCAGCCCCAGCATTTT. It encodes CAWSPYPTASNQPQHF.

This clone was seen more than once but under ten times. V usage is TRBV27 and J usage is TRBJ2-7, with TRBD2 as a possible D gene (6 bases). The V gene's germline CDR1 is MNHEY and CDR2 SMNVEV (reference sequence). V dropped 6 bases and J dropped 3 bases, with 15 bases sitting between them. This CDR3 contains 14 residues. The CDR3, as DNA: TGTGCCAGCAGCATTCGGGGGAGGTTCTACGAGCAGTACTTC. This translates into CASSIRGRFYEQYF.

The chain employs TRBV27 and TRBJ2-7, with TRBD1 matching over 9 bases. CDR3 size: 14 residues. J was trimmed by 5 bases and V by 4 bases; bases with no gene match: 6. Germline lookup yields CDR1 MNHEY and CDR2 SMNVEV (reference sequence). In DNA form, the CDR3 reads TGTGCCAGCAGTTCGACAGGGGGGTTAAACGAGCAGTACTTC. It specifies CASSSTGGLNEQYF.

The genes are TRBV5-1 and TRBJ2-7, with D possibly being TRBD2 (6 bases). Trimming left V 0 bases short and J 2 bases short, with 15 bases between. CDR1 SGHRS and CDR2 YFSETQ come from the germline V gene. CDR3 length: 16 residues. DNA of the CDR3: TGCGCCAGCAGCTTGGATCGGCAGTCGGGGGCCTACGAGCAGTACTTC. It translates to CASSLDRQSGAYEQYF.

The rearrangement joins TRBV7-2 to TRBJ2-7; possible D gene TRBD2, 6 bases. The germline V and J ends were trimmed by 8 bases and 0 bases, with 11 bases remaining between them. CDR1 is SGHTA, CDR2 FQGNSA, per germline. The CDR3 is made up of 13 amino acids. CDR3 coding DNA: TGTGCCAGCGGGGAGGCCATCTCCTACGAGCAGTACTTC. It specifies CASGEAISYEQYF.

This chain links TRBV29-1 with TRBJ1-2; D not resolved. From germline, CDR1 is SQVTM and CDR2 ANQGSEA. This CDR3 is built from 13 residues. V dropped 1 base and J dropped 1 base, with 7 bases sitting between them. CDR3 amino acids: CSVEVSVNYGYTF. The DNA for the CDR3 is TGCAGCGTTGAAGTTTCAGTTAACTATGGCTACACCTTC.

The table lists this clone with a count of one. CDR3 bases: TGTGCCAGCAGCTCCCGGGACACCTCCTACGAGCAGTACTTC. Protein: CASSSRDTSYEQYF. This sequence joins TRBV11-3 and TRBJ2-7, with TRBD1 as a possible D gene (6 bases). Between the trimmed V and J ends, which lost 4 bases and 0 bases, there was a span of 10 bases. The CDR3 runs 14 residues. Germline V gives CDR1 SGHNT, CDR2 YENEEA.

This sequence joins TRBV10-3 and TRBJ1-2; 12 bases match TRBD1. V gave up 6 bases and J gave up 3 bases; unmatched junction bases: 5. Germline loops: CDR1 ENHRY, CDR2 SYGVKD. The CDR3 has 15 amino acids. The CDR3 DNA follows: TGTGCCATCAGCGAAGGGACAGGGGGCCACTATGGCTACACCTTC. Protein sequence: CAISEGTGGHYGYTF.

This clone was detected once. This chain joins TRBV19 and TRBJ2-7; 8 positions match TRBD2. Germline loops: CDR1 LNHDA, CDR2 SQIVND (reference sequence). There are 12 residues in the CDR3. The trim removed 7 bases at V and 7 bases at J, leaving 6 bases unmatched. The CDR3 region has the DNA TGTGCCAGTACAGCGGGAGCTGGGGAGCAGTACTTC. As protein: CASTAGAGEQYF.

The rearrangement links TRBV19 to TRBJ1-4; possible D gene TRBD1, 5 bases. Germline V gene sequence: CDR1 LNHDA, CDR2 SQIVND (reference sequence). Trimming pared 6 bases from V and 0 bases from J, leaving 11 bases between. The CDR3 is made up of 15 amino acids. DNA for the CDR3: TGTGCCAGTAGCACAGGAATACCAACTAATGAAAAACTGTTTTTT. Its translation: CASSTGIPTNEKLFF. The variable domain in full, with the rest retrieved from reference TRBV19 and TRBJ1-4, is DGGITQSPKYLFRKEGQNVTLSCEQNLNHDAMYWYRQDPGQGLRLIYYSQIVNDFQKGDIAEGYSVSREKKESFPLTVTSAQKNPTAFYLCASSTGIPTNEKLFFGSGTQLSVL.

V gene TRBV2 combines with J gene TRBJ1-4; TRBD1 matches 8 bases. Trimming cost V 2 bases and J 12 bases; bases outside gene matches: 5. The length of the CDR3 is 13 residues. Germline-derived CDR1 and CDR2 are SNHLY and FYNNEI. The DNA for the CDR3 is TGTGCCAGCAGTGAACCAGGGGGCTTGGAACTGTTTTTT. Amino acids: CASSEPGGLELFF. Full variable domain (rest looked up from reference TRBV2 and TRBJ1-4): EPEVTQTPSHQVTQMGQEVILRCVPISNHLYFYWYRQILGQKVEFLVSFYNNEISEKSEIFDDQFSVERPDGSNFTLKIRSTKLEDSAMYFCASSEPGGLELFFGSGTQLSVL.

This chain links TRBV5-4 with TRBJ1-1, with 9 bases that match TRBD1. This CDR3 comprises 13 residues. Germline CDR1 is SGHNT and CDR2 is YYREEE (reference sequence). The ends lost 4 bases at V and 4 bases at J; junction bases unmatched: 2. In DNA, the CDR3 is TGTGCCAGCAGCCTGGACAGGGGCACTGAAGCTTTCTTT. It yields the protein CASSLDRGTEAFF.

The rearrangement joins TRBV5-6 to TRBJ1-3; weak D call: TRBD1 (6 bases). The germline V gene encodes CDR1 SGHDT and CDR2 YYEEEE. The CDR3 covers 13 residues. V lost 2 bases and J 8 bases, leaving 11 bases between the germline ends. CDR3 nucleotide sequence: TGTGCCAGCAGCTTTACAGGGTATGACACCATATATTTT. Translating it yields CASSFTGYDTIYF. The entire variable domain, with the rest obtained from reference TRBV5-6 and TRBJ1-3, is as follows: DAGVTQSPTHLIKTRGQQVTLRCSPKSGHDTVSWYQQALGQGPQFIFQYYEEEERQRGNFPDRFSGHQFPNYSSELNVNALLLGDSALYLCASSFTGYDTIYFGEGSWLTVV.

The chain links TRBV5-6 to TRBJ2-5; D remains ambiguous. This CDR3 spans 14 amino acids. The germline CDR1 and CDR2 sequences are SGHDT and YYEEEE. Trimming removed 0 bases at V and 0 bases at J, with 6 bases between. CDR3 sequence: CASSLAQHQETQYF. The CDR3, as DNA: TGTGCCAGCAGCTTGGCACAGCACCAAGAGACCCAGTACTTC. Full variable domain (remainder filled in from reference TRBV5-6 and TRBJ2-5): DAGVTQSPTHLIKTRGQQVTLRCSPKSGHDTVSWYQQALGQGPQFIFQYYEEEERQRGNFPDRFSGHQFPNYSSELNVNALLLGDSALYLCASSLAQHQETQYFGPGTRLLVL.

V gene TRBV9 combines with J gene TRBJ2-2; TRBD2 aligns across 9 bases. Germline V CDR1 and CDR2: SGDLS, YYNGEE. This CDR3 has 15 amino acids. Trimming removed 2 bases from V and 6 bases from J; junction bases left unmatched: 5. In DNA, the CDR3 is TGTGCCAGCAGCGTTCTGCGGGGGGGCCCCGGGGAGCTGTTTTTT. Its protein is CASSVLRGGPGELFF.